This T cell receptor (beta chain) was retrieved from a study of T cells in Graves' hyperthyroidism and ophthalmopathy. V was clipped by 5 bases and J by 3 bases, with 13 bases between them. The CDR3 contains 14 residues. Germline-derived CDR1 and CDR2 are LNHDA and SQIVND (reference sequence). This clonotype was picked up a small number of times. Researchers took RNA transcripts and amplified the TCR beta CDR3 regions from them. First-round RT-PCR of the TCR CDR3 relied on the HTBI primer set. TCRdb called the multiplex PCR reads again in MiXCR, with one record for every CDR3 protein. The table lists about 400,000 distinct CDR3 sequences, approximately 14% of them singletons, with roughly 13% in the top ten.

This clonotype was sampled from a woman under 30 with Graves' hyperthyroidism. Sequencing was performed on blood. V usage is TRBV19 and J usage is TRBJ1-2; no firm D call. The CDR3 sequence: CASSATETYYGYTF. CDR3 bases: TGTGCCAGTAGTGCTACGGAGACCTACTATGGCTACACCTTC.